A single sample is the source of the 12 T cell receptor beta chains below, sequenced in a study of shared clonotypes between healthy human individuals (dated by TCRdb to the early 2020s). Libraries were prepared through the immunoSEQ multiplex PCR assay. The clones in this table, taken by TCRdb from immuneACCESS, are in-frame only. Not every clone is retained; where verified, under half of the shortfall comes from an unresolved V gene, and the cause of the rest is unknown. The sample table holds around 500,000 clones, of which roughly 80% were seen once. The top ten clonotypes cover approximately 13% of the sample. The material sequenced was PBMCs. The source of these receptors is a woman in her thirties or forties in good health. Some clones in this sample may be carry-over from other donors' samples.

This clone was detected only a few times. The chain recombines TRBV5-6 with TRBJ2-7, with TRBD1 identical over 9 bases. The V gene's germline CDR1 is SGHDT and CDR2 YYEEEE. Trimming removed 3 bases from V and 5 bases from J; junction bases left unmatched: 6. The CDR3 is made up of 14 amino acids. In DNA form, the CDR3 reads TGTGCCAGCAGCTCCGGGACAGGGAGGCACGAGCAGTACTTC. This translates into CASSSGTGRHEQYF.

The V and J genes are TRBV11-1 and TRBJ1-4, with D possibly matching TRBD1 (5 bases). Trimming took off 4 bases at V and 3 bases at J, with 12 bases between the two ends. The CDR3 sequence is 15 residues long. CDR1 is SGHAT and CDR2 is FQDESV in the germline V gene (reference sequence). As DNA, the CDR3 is TGTGCCAGCAGCTACACAACGGGACCTAATGAAAAACTGTTTTTT. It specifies CASSYTTGPNEKLFF.

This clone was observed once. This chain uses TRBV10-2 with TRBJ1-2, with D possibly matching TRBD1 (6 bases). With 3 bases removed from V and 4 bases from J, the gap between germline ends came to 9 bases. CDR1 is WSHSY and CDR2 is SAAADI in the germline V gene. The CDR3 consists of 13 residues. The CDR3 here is CASSDRGPYGYTF. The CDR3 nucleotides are TGCGCCAGCAGTGACAGGGGACCCTATGGCTACACCTTC.

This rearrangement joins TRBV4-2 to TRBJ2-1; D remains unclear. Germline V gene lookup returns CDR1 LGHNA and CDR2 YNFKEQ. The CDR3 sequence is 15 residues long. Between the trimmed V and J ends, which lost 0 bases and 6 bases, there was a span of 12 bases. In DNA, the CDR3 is TGTGCCAGCAGCCAAGAATCATCATGGGGCAATGAGCAGTTCTTC. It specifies CASSQESSWGNEQFF.

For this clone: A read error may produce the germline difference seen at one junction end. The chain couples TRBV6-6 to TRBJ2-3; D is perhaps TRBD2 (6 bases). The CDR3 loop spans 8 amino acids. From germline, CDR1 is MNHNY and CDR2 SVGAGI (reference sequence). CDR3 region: CASSTGLF. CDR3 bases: TGTGCCAGCAGTACGGGACTTTTT.

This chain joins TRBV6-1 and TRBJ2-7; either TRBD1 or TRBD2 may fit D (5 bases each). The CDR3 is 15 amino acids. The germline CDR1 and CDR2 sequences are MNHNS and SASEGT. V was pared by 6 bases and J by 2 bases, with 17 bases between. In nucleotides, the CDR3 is TGTGCCAGCAGGGGAAGAGGGGAGCTCCCCTACGAGCAGTACTTC. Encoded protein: CASRGRGELPYEQYF.

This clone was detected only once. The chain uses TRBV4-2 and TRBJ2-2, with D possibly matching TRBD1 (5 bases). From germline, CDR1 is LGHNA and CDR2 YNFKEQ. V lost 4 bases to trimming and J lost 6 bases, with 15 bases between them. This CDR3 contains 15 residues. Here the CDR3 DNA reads TGTGCCAGCAGCCCCAGGGTGGGCGGCGCCGGGGAGCTGTTTTTT. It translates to CASSPRVGGAGELFF.

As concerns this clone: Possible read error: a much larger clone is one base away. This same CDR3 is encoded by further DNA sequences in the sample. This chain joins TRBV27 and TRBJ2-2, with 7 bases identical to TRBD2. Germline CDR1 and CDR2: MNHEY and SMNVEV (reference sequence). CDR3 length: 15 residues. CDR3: CASSLHLADTGELFF. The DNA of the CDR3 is TGTGCCAGCAGTTTACACCTAGCGGACACCGGAGAGCTGTTTTTT.

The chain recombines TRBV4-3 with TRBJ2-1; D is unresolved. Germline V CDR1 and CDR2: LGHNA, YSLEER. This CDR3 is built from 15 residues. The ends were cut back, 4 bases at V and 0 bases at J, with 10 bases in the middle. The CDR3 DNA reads TGCGCCAGCAGCCGAGAGGATAGCTCCTACAATGAGCAGTTCTTC. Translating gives CASSREDSSYNEQFF.

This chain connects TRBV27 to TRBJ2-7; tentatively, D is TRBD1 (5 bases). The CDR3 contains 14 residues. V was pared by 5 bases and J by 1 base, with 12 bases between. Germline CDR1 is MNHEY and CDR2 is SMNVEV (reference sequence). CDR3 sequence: CASSMKQDSYEQYF. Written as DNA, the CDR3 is TGTGCCAGCAGTATGAAACAGGATTCCTACGAGCAGTACTTC.

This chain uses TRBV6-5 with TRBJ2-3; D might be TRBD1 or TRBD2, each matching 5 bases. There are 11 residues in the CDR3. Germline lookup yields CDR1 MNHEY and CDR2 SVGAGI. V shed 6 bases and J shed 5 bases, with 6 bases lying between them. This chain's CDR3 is CASRRGDTQYF. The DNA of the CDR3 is TGTGCCAGCAGGAGGGGAGATACGCAGTATTTT.

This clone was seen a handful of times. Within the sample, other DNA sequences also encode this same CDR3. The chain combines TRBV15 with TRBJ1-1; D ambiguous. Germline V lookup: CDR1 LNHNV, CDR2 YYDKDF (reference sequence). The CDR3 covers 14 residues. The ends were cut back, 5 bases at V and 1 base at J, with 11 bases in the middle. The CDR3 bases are TGTGCCACCAGCCGAGGGCGGGGGAACACTGAAGCTTTCTTT. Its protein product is CATSRGRGNTEAFF. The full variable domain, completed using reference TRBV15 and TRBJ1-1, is DAMVIQNPRYQVTQFGKPVTLSCSQTLNHNVMYWYQQKSSQAPKLLFHYYDKDFNNEADTPDNFQSRRPNTSFCFLDIRSPGLGDTAMYLCATSRGRGNTEAFFGQGTRLTVV.